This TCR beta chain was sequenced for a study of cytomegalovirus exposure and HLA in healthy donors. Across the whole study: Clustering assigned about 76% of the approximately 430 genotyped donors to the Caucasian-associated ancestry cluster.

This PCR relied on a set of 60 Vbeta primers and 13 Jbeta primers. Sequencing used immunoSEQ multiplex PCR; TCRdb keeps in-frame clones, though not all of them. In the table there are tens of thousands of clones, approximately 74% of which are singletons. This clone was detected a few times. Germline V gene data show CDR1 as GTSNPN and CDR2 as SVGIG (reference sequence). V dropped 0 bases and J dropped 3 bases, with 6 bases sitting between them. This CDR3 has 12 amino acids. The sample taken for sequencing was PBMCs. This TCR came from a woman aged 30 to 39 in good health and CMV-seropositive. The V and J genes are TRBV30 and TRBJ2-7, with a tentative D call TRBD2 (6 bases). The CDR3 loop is CAWSVEGYEQYF. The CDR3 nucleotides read TGTGCCTGGAGTGTGGAGGGCTACGAGCAGTACTTC.